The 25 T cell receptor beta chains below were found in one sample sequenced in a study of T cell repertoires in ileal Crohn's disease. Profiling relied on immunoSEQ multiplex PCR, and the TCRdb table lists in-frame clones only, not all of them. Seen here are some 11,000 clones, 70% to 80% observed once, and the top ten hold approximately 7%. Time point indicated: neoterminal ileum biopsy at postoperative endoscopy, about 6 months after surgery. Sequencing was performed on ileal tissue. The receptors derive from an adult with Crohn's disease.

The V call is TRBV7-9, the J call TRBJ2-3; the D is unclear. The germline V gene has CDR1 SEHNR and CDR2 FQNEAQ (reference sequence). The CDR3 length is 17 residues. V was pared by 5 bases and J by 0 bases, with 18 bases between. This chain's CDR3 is CASSPSDVIMSTDTQYF. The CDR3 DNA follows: TGTGCCAGCAGCCCCAGTGATGTTATCATGAGCACAGATACGCAGTATTTT.

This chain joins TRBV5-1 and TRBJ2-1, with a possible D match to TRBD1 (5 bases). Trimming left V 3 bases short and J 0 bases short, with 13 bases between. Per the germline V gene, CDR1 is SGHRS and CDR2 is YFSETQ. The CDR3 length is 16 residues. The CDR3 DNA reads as TGCGCCAGCAGCTCGGCACAGGCTAGCTCCTACAATGAGCAGTTCTTC. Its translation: CASSSAQASSYNEQFF.

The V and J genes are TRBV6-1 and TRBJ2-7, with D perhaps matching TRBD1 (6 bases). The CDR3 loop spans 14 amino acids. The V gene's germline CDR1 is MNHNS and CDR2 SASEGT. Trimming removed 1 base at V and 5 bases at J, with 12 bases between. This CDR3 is CASSEESRGHEQYF. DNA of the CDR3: TGTGCCAGCAGTGAAGAATCCAGGGGCCACGAGCAGTACTTC.

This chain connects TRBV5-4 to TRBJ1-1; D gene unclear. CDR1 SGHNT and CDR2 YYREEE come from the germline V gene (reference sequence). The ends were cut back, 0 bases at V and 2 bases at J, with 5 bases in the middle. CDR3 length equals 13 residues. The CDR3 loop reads CASSLALNTEAFF. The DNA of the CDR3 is TGTGCCAGCAGCTTGGCTCTTAACACTGAAGCTTTCTTT.

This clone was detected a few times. In nucleotides, the CDR3 is TGTGCCAGCAGCTCTATGACAGGGGTAAACTATGGCTACACCTTC. It codes for CASSSMTGVNYGYTF. V usage is TRBV5-4 and J usage is TRBJ1-2; 8 bases agree with TRBD1. V shed 3 bases and J 2 bases; nucleotides not matched to a gene: 6. There are 15 residues in the CDR3. In germline, CDR1 is SGHNT, CDR2 YYREEE (reference sequence).

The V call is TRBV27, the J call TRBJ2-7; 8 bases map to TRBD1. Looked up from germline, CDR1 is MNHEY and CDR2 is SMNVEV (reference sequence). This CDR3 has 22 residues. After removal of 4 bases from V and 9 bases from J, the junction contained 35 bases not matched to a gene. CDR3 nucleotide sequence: TGTGCCAGCAGTTCCTTCGTCCCGGGACAGGTATCGACTACGAATGTCTTCGTAGGGCAGTACTTC. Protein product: CASSSFVPGQVSTTNVFVGQYF.

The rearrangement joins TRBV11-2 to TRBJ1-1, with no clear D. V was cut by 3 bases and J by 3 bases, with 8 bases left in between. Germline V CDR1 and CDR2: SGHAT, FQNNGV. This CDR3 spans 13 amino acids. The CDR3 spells CASSLFRDTEAFF. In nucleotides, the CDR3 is TGTGCCAGCAGCTTGTTCCGGGACACTGAAGCTTTCTTT.

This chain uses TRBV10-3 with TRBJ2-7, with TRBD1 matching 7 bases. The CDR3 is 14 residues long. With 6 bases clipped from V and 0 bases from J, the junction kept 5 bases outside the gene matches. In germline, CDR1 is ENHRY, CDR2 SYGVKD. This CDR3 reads CAISMGQFSYEQYF. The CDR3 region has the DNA TGTGCCATCAGCATGGGACAGTTCTCCTACGAGCAGTACTTC.

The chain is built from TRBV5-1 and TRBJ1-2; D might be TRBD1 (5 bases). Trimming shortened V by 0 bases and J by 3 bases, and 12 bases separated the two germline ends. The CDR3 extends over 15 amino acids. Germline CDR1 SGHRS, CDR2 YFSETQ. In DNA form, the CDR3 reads TGCGCCAGCAGCTTGGGTCGGGGGACCTACTATGGCTACACCTTC. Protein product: CASSLGRGTYYGYTF.

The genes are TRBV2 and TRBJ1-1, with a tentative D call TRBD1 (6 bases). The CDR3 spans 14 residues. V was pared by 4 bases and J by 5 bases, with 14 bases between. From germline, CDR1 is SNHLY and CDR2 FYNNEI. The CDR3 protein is CASSVQGFRTEAFF. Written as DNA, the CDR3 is TGTGCCAGCAGTGTACAGGGATTTAGGACTGAAGCTTTCTTT.

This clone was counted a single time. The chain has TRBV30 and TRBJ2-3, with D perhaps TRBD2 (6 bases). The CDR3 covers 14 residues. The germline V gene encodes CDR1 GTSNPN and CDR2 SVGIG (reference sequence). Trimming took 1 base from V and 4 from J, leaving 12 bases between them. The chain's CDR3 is CAWSGVGGPDTQYF. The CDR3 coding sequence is TGTGCCTGGAGTGGCGTCGGGGGTCCAGATACGCAGTATTTT.

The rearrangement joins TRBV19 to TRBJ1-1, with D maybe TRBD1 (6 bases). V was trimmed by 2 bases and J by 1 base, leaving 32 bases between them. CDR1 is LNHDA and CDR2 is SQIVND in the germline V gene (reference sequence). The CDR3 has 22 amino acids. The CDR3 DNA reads TGTGCCAGTAGTATATTGGGTCAGGGAGTCGGGACAATTTCCCAAAAGAACACTGAAGCTTTCTTT. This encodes CASSILGQGVGTISQKNTEAFF.

This chain's CDR3 is CASSPLKDSNYGYTF. CDR3 coding DNA: TGTGCCAGCTCACCACTAAAGGACAGTAACTATGGCTACACCTTC. The chain carries TRBV18 and TRBJ1-2; D perhaps matches TRBD1 (6 bases). With 1 base removed from V and 1 base from J, the gap between germline ends came to 10 bases. This CDR3 has 15 amino acids. Looked up from germline, CDR1 is KGHSH and CDR2 is LQKENI.

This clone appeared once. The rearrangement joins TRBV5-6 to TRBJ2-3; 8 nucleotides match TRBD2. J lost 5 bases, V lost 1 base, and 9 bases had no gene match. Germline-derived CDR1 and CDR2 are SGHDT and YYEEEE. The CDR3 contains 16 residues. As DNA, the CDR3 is TGTGCCAGCAGCTTGTTCACGGGGGGGGGAGGAGATACGCAGTATTTT. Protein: CASSLFTGGGGDTQYF.

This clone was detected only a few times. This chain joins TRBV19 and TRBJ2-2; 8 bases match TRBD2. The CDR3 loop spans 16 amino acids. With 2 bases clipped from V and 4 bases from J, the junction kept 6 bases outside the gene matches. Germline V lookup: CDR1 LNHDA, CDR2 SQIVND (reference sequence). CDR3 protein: CASSIRAGGSTGELFF. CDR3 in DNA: TGTGCCAGTAGTATAAGGGCGGGGGGCTCCACCGGGGAGCTGTTTTTT.

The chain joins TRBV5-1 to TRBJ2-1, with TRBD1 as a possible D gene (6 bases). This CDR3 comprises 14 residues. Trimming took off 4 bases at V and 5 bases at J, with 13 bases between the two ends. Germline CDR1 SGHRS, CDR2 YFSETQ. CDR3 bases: TGCGCCAGCAGCCCGGGACACATCAACAATGAGCAGTTCTTC. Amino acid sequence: CASSPGHINNEQFF.

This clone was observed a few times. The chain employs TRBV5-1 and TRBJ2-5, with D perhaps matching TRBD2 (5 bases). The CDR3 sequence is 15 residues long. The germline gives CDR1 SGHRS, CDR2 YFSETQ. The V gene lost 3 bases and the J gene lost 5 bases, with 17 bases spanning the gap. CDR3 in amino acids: CASSSGLLLWETQYF. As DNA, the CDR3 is TGCGCCAGCAGCTCCGGACTCCTCCTGTGGGAGACCCAGTACTTC.

CDR3 amino acids: CATTRELGTEAFF. The CDR3, as DNA: TGTGCCACCACCCGGGAGTTGGGCACTGAAGCTTTCTTT. The rearrangement uses TRBV15 and TRBJ1-1; D not certain. Germline CDR1 and CDR2: LNHNV and YYDKDF (reference sequence). V lost 7 bases and J lost 4, with 13 bases in between. The CDR3 is made up of 13 amino acids.

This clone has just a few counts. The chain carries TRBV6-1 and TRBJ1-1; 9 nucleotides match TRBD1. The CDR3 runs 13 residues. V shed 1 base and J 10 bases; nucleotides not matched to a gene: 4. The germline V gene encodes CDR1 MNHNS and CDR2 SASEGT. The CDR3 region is CASSEGQGVGAFF. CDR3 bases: TGTGCCAGCAGTGAAGGACAGGGGGTTGGAGCTTTCTTT.

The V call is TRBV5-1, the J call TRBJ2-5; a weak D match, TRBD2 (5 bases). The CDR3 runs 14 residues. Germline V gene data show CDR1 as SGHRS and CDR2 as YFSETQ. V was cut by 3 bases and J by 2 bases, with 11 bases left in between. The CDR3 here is CASSSGMGQETQYF. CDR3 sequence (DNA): TGCGCCAGCAGCTCGGGGATGGGGCAAGAGACCCAGTACTTC.

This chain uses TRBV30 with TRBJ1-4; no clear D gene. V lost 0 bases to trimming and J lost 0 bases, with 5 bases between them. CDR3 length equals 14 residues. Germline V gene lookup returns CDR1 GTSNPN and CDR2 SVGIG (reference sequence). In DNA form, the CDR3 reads TGTGCCTGGAGTGTACTATCAACTAATGAAAAACTGTTTTTT. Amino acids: CAWSVLSTNEKLFF.

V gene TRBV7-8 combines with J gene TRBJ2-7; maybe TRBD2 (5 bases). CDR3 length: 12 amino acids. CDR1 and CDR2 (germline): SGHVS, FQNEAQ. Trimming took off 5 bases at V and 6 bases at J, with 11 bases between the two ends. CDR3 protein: CASSPPRGEQYF. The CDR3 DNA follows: TGTGCCAGCAGCCCACCACGGGGCGAGCAGTACTTC.

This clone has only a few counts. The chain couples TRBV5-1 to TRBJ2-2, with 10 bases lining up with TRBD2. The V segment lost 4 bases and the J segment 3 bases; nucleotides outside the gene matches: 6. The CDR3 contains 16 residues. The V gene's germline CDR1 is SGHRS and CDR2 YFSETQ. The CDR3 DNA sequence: TGCGCCAGCAGCGGAACTAGCGGGGTCGACACCGGGGAGCTGTTTTTT. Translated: CASSGTSGVDTGELFF.

CDR3: CASSADGGEQYF. The CDR3 DNA follows: TGTGCCAGCAGCGCCGACGGGGGCGAGCAGTACTTC. The J gene is TRBJ2-7, the V gene TRBV5-5, with a weak D call TRBD2 (6 bases). The CDR3 spans 12 residues. Looked up from germline, CDR1 is SGHKS and CDR2 is YYEKEE (reference sequence). Between the trimmed V and J ends, which lost 4 bases and 6 bases, there was a span of 11 bases. The full variable domain, with the rest looked up from reference TRBV5-5 and TRBJ2-7, is DAGVTQSPTHLIKTRGQQVTLRCSPISGHKSVSWYQQVLGQGPQFIFQYYEKEERGRGNFPDRFSARQFPNYSSELNVNALLLGDSALYLCASSADGGEQYFGPGTRLTVT.

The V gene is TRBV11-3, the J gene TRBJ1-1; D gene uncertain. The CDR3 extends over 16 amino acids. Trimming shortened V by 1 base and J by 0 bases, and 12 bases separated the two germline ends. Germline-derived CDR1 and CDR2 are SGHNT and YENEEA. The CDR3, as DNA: TGTGCCAGCAGCTTAGGCAGGTACTTTATGAACACTGAAGCTTTCTTT. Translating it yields CASSLGRYFMNTEAFF.